Sequencing of this T cell receptor (beta chain) was carried out in a study of identical twins. Trimming cost V 4 bases and J 4 bases; bases outside gene matches: 6. In germline, CDR1 is SGHRS, CDR2 YFSETQ. This CDR3 is built from 14 residues. TCRdb redid the calling of the 5' RACE reads with MiXCR, one entry per CDR3 protein. This sample carries around 370,000 distinct CDR3 sequences, 9% of them seen once, and the ten largest clones take around 8.6%. Every donor was a healthy Caucasian. This clonotype was seen more than once but under ten times. The sequenced sample consisted of naive T cells sorted from blood. The gene calls are TRBV5-1 and TRBJ1-1; 8 nucleotides agree with TRBD1. This receptor was obtained from a woman aged 45-65 years in good health. In nucleotides, the CDR3 is TGCGCCAGCAGCGAATTTACAGGGGGCACTGAAGCTTTCTTT. Protein product: CASSEFTGGTEAFF. The entire variable domain, with the rest obtained from reference TRBV5-1 and TRBJ1-1, is as follows: KAGVTQTPRYLIKTRGQQVTLSCSPISGHRSVSWYQQTPGQGLQFLFEYFSETQRNKGNFPGRFSGRQFSNSRSEMNVSTLELGDSALYLCASSEFTGGTEAFFGQGTRLTVV.